The 7 T cell receptor beta chains listed next were all sequenced from one sample in a study of blood T cell repertoires in COVID-19. The method was immunoSEQ multiplex PCR; TCRdb's version includes in-frame clones alone and lacks a portion of them. The table records roughly 50,000 clones, around 90% of them present only once. The specimen sequenced was peripheral blood. The receptors here all came from a man over 45 with acute or convalescent COVID-19.

This clone was picked up a small number of times. DNA for the CDR3: TGTGCCACCAGTGACTCCGACAGGGATGCAAGCGAGCAGTACTTC. As protein: CATSDSDRDASEQYF. The J gene is TRBJ2-7, the V gene TRBV24-1; 7 bases are shared with TRBD1. Germline V gene data show CDR1 as KGHDR and CDR2 as SFDVKD. The CDR3 has 15 amino acids. Losses at the gene ends were 4 bases for V and 6 bases for J; bases not matched to a gene: 11.

This sequence joins TRBV27 and TRBJ2-7, with a possible D match to TRBD1 (5 bases). This CDR3 region has 13 residues. The V and J ends lost 0 bases and 6 bases respectively, with 9 bases between them. The V gene's germline CDR1 is MNHEY and CDR2 SMNVEV (reference sequence). CDR3: CASSLSAGIEQYF. The CDR3 bases are TGTGCCAGCAGTTTATCGGCAGGGATCGAGCAGTACTTC.

The chain employs TRBV5-6 and TRBJ2-5, with D perhaps TRBD2 (7 bases). CDR1 is SGHDT and CDR2 is YYEEEE in the germline V gene. The CDR3 totals 16 residues. V dropped 6 bases and J dropped 0 bases, with 18 bases sitting between them. The DNA of the CDR3 is TGTGCCAGCACCCAGGAAGGAGGGGGGGACCAAGAGACCCAGTACTTC. It yields the protein CASTQEGGGDQETQYF.

The genes are TRBV18 and TRBJ1-2; TRBD1 matches 9 bases. The CDR3 is 15 residues long. V gave up 5 bases and J gave up 4 bases; unmatched junction bases: 8. Germline V gene lookup returns CDR1 KGHSH and CDR2 LQKENI. In DNA, the CDR3 is TGTGCCAGCTCAACGGGACAGGGATCATCCTATGGCTACACCTTC. Protein product: CASSTGQGSSYGYTF.

V is TRBV7-9 and J is TRBJ2-3, with D tentatively TRBD1 (5 bases). Trimming stripped 2 bases from V and 2 bases from J, with 8 bases between. Germline-derived CDR1 and CDR2 are SEHNR and FQNEAQ (reference sequence). The CDR3 has 14 amino acids. The CDR3: CASSLTQDTDTQYF. Written as DNA, the CDR3 is TGTGCCAGCAGCTTAACACAGGACACAGATACGCAGTATTTT.

This chain connects TRBV5-5 to TRBJ2-7; 8 bases match TRBD2. J lost 3 bases, V lost 10 bases, and 15 bases had no gene match. Germline-derived CDR1 and CDR2 are SGHKS and YYEKEE (reference sequence). The CDR3 runs 15 residues. The CDR3: CASSGLVSTNYEQYF. Here the CDR3 DNA reads TGTGCCTCCTCGGGACTAGTCAGTACCAACTACGAGCAGTACTTC.

The chain uses TRBV5-1 and TRBJ1-3; D unresolved. The germline CDR1 and CDR2 sequences are SGHRS and YFSETQ. Trimming cost V 5 bases and J 2 bases, with 11 bases left between them. This CDR3 has 14 residues. CDR3 sequence (DNA): TGCGCCAGCAGATCTAGCACTGCTGGAAACACCATATATTTT. It translates to CASRSSTAGNTIYF.